This TCR beta chain originates from a study of regulatory T cells in long-lasting Graves disease. Study-wide results and caveats: Possibly, too few samples lowered accuracy.

In building TCR beta libraries, iRepertoire HTBI primers were used together with Arm-PCR of CDR3 regions. TCRdb recomputed calls from the multiplex PCR reads with MiXCR, one row per CDR3 protein. The table lists approximately 560,000 distinct CDR3 sequences, about 16% of them singletons. The CDR3 is 13 residues long. Between the trimmed V and J ends, which lost 2 bases and 4 bases, there was a span of 9 bases. Germline V gene lookup returns CDR1 MGHRA and CDR2 YSYEKL. Specified time point: newly diagnosed GD, antithyroid drugs for less than 3 months. RNA extracted from PBMCs served as the sequencing template. This clonotype was detected many times. What it binds is not known. This sample also appeared in a second study, on T cells in Graves' hyperthyroidism and ophthalmopathy. As reported in that work: When ophthalmopathy did not progress within 18 months, Graves' hyperthyroidism was considered stable. The primer set for the first-round RT-PCR of the TCR CDR3 was HTBI.

This sample comprised peripheral blood mononuclear cells (PBMCs), obtained at new diagnosis, from a patient treated with antithyroid drugs. This TCR derives from a man between 18 and 35 years old with Graves disease. V gene TRBV4-1 combines with J gene TRBJ2-7; D perhaps matches TRBD1 (5 bases). Here the CDR3 DNA reads TGCGCCAGCAGCCAAAAGACAGCTTACGAGCAGTACTTC. Translated: CASSQKTAYEQYF.